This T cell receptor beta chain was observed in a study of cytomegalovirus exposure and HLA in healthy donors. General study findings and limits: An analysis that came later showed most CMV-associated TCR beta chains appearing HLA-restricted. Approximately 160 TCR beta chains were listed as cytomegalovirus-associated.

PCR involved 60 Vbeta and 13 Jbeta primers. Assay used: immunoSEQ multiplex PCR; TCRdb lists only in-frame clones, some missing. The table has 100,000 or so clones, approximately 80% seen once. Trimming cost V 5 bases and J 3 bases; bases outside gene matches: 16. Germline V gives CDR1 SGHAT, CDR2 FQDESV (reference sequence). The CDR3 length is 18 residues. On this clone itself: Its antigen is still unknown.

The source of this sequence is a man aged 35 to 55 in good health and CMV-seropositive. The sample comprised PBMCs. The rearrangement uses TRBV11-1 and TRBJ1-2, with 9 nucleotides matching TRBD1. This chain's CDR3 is CASSPGTGTGTTDYGYTF. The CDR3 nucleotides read TGTGCCAGCAGCCCCGGGACCGGGACAGGGACTACGGACTATGGCTACACCTTC.